The rows below give T cell receptor beta chains drawn from one sample of a study of human T cells and chemical hapten exposure. TCRdb itself ran the RACE reads through MiXCR, one entry per CDR3 protein. This sample has 150,000 to 200,000 distinct CDR3 sequences, with about 30% found just once. This specimen consisted of whole blood, obtained in connection with sensitization to the hapten diphenylcyclopropenone (DPC). These TCRs come from a woman aged 18-30 years with alopecia areata. Some clones in this sample may be carry-over from other donors' samples. CDR3s include the opening cysteine and the closing phenylalanine or tryptophan. Each record gives: J gene, clone size, D gene, V gene, CDR3 DNA, CDR3 protein. The D gene is left open where the match is weak. Clone size is not always given. Where it is, it says once, few, many or a class for expanded clones.

j_call: TRBJ1-2; clone_size: few; d_call: -; v_call: TRBV27; cdr3_nt: TGTGCCAGCCGATCATACCTCACACGGCCTAACTATGGCTACACCTTC; cdr3_aa: CASRSYLTRPNYGYTF
j_call: TRBJ2-1; clone_size: once; d_call: -; v_call: TRBV20-1; cdr3_nt: TGCAGTGCTCCCGGCCGCGAATACAATGAGCAGTTCTTC; cdr3_aa: CSAPGREYNEQFF
j_call: TRBJ2-7; clone_size: -; d_call: -; v_call: TRBV12-3/TRBV12-4; cdr3_nt: TGTGCCAGCAGTCGACGAGGAGGCTGGAACTACGAGCAGTACTTC; cdr3_aa: CASSRRGGWNYEQYF
j_call: TRBJ2-2; clone_size: -; d_call: -; v_call: TRBV7-3; cdr3_nt: TGTGCCAGCAGCCAGGACGGGAACACCGGGGAGCTGTTTTTT; cdr3_aa: CASSQDGNTGELFF
j_call: TRBJ2-7; clone_size: many; d_call: -; v_call: TRBV18; cdr3_nt: TGCGCCAGCAGCCCAGGGACTTCCTACGAGCAGTACTTC; cdr3_aa: CASSPGTSYEQYF
j_call: TRBJ1-2; clone_size: few; d_call: -; v_call: TRBV21-1; cdr3_nt: TGTGCCAGCAGCAAAGATCCGAATTTCTATGGCTACACCTTC; cdr3_aa: CASSKDPNFYGYTF
j_call: TRBJ2-1; clone_size: few; d_call: -; v_call: TRBV2; cdr3_nt: TGTGCCAGCAGGCCGGGATTGCGGTCCTACAATGAGCAGTTCTTC; cdr3_aa: CASRPGLRSYNEQFF
j_call: TRBJ2-7; clone_size: -; d_call: TRBD1; v_call: TRBV9; cdr3_nt: TGTGCCAGCAGCTCCCCCCGGGGCCCGGGACAGGGCTCGTACGAGCAGTACTTC; cdr3_aa: CASSSPRGPGQGSYEQYF
j_call: TRBJ2-7; clone_size: -; d_call: TRBD1; v_call: TRBV7-2; cdr3_nt: TGTGCCAGCAGCTCTATGGGCCAGGGGGCCTACGAGCAGTACTTC; cdr3_aa: CASSSMGQGAYEQYF
j_call: TRBJ1-1; clone_size: few; d_call: -; v_call: TRBV29-1; cdr3_nt: TGCAGCGTTGACAGCCTCGATGGTGGAGCTTTCTTT; cdr3_aa: CSVDSLDGGAFF
j_call: TRBJ2-7; clone_size: -; d_call: TRBD1; v_call: TRBV29-1; cdr3_nt: TGCAGCGTTGGCAGGGGGAACTCCTACGAGCAGTACTTC; cdr3_aa: CSVGRGNSYEQYF
j_call: TRBJ2-7; clone_size: many; d_call: -; v_call: TRBV6-2/TRBV6-3; cdr3_nt: TGTGCCAGCAGTTACTCCGCCTACGAGCAGTACTTC; cdr3_aa: CASSYSAYEQYF
j_call: TRBJ2-3; clone_size: -; d_call: TRBD2; v_call: TRBV6-6; cdr3_nt: TGTGCCAGCAGTTATTCCGGGACTAGCGGAGGAGATACGCAGTATTTT; cdr3_aa: CASSYSGTSGGDTQYF
j_call: TRBJ1-2; clone_size: -; d_call: -; v_call: TRBV18; cdr3_nt: TGTGCCAGCTCACCGACAGACAGCCACTATGGCTACACCTTC; cdr3_aa: CASSPTDSHYGYTF
j_call: TRBJ2-7; clone_size: -; d_call: TRBD2; v_call: TRBV7-6; cdr3_nt: TGTGCCAGCAGCTTACCCCGGGGGGTCTCCTACGAGCAGTACTTC; cdr3_aa: CASSLPRGVSYEQYF
j_call: TRBJ2-1; clone_size: -; d_call: -; v_call: TRBV29-1; cdr3_nt: TGCAGCGTTGATTATCCGGGGTCCGTAGAGCAGTTCTTC; cdr3_aa: CSVDYPGSVEQFF
j_call: TRBJ2-7; clone_size: -; d_call: -; v_call: TRBV11-2; cdr3_nt: TGTGCCAGCAGCTTAGACAGGGGGGTTCCCTACGAGCAGTACTTC; cdr3_aa: CASSLDRGVPYEQYF
j_call: TRBJ2-1; clone_size: once; d_call: TRBD2; v_call: TRBV6-1; cdr3_nt: TGTGCCAGCAGTGGCTCCACGGGGGGATACAATGAGCAGTTCTTC; cdr3_aa: CASSGSTGGYNEQFF
j_call: TRBJ2-2; clone_size: many; d_call: -; v_call: TRBV9; cdr3_nt: TGTGCCAGCAGGGGGGTTAACACCGGGGAGCTGTTTTTT; cdr3_aa: CASRGVNTGELFF
j_call: TRBJ1-2; clone_size: few; d_call: -; v_call: TRBV4-1; cdr3_nt: TGCGCCAGCAGCCAAGGGACCCAGGGTTGGGGCTATGGCTACACCTTC; cdr3_aa: CASSQGTQGWGYGYTF
j_call: TRBJ2-2; clone_size: -; d_call: -; v_call: TRBV20-1; cdr3_nt: TGCAGTGCAACAGACGATCACCCTATTGTCGGGGAGCTGTTTTTT; cdr3_aa: CSATDDHPIVGELFF
j_call: TRBJ2-1; clone_size: -; d_call: TRBD2; v_call: TRBV9; cdr3_nt: TGTGCCAGCAGCCCATCGGGGACTAGCGGGAGGGCCTTCTACAATGAGCAGTTCTTC; cdr3_aa: CASSPSGTSGRAFYNEQFF